Described below is a single T cell receptor beta chain sequence and its context. Its matching antigen is unknown. The data were taken from a study of shared clonotypes between healthy human individuals. Per sorted-subset replicate PCR, input was about 180 ng DNA, representing tens of thousands of T cell genomes. Method: immunoSEQ multiplex PCR; TCRdb's copy keeps in-frame clones and lacks some. The sample includes 2 million to 2.5 million clones, just under 95% seen only once; the top ten take around 0.4%. Regarding the study as a whole: Clonotypes shared by all four donors outscored non-shared clonotypes in generation probability.

CDR3 length: 12 amino acids. V shed 4 bases and J shed 6 bases, with 10 bases lying between them. Germline CDR1 is MNHNY and CDR2 is SVGAGI (reference sequence). The source material was naive CD4+ T cells from PBMCs. The subset: CD45RA+ positively selected. The chain has TRBV6-6 and TRBJ2-7; D unresolved. This receptor was taken from a man between 18 and 29 years old in good health. Some clones in this sample may be carry-over from other donors' samples. The CDR3 sequence: CASSFPGREQYF. DNA of the CDR3: TGTGCCAGCAGTTTCCCGGGTCGCGAGCAGTACTTC.